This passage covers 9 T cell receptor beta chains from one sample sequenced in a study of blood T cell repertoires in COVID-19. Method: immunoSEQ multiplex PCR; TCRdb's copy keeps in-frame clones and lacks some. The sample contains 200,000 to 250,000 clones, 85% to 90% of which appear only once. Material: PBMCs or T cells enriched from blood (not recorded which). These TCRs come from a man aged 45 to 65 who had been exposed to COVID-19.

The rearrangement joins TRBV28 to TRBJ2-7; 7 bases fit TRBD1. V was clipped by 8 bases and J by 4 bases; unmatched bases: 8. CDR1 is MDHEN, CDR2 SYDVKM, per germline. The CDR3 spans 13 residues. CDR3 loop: CASWAAGGYEQYV. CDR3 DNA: TGTGCCAGCTGGGCAGCAGGGGGATACGAGCAGTACGTC.

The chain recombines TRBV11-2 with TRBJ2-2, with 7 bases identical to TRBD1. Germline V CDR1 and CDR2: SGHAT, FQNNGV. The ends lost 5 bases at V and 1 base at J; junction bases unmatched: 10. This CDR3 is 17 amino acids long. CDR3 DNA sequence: TGTGCCAGCAGCATAAGTAGGGGGCGAAGGAACACCGGGGAGCTGTTTTTT. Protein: CASSISRGRRNTGELFF.

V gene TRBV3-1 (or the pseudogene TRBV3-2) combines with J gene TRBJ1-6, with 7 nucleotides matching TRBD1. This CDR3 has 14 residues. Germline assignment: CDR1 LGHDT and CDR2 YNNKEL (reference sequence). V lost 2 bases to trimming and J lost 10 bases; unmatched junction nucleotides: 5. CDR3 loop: CASSQRAGGSPLHF. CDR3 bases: TGTGCCAGCAGCCAACGGGCAGGGGGATCACCCCTCCACTTT.

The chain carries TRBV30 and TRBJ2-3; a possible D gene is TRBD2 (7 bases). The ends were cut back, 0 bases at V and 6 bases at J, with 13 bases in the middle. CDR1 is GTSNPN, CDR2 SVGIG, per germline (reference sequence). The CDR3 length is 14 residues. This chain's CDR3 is CAWSVRGGLDTQYF. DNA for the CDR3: TGTGCCTGGAGTGTAAGGGGGGGTTTGGATACGCAGTATTTT.

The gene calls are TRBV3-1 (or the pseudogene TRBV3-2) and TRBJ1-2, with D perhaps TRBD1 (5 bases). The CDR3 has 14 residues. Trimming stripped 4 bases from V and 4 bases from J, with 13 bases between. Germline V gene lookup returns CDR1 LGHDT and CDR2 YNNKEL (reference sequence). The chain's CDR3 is CASSLTGLSYGYTF. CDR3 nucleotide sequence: TGTGCCAGCAGCCTAACAGGACTAAGCTATGGCTACACCTTC.

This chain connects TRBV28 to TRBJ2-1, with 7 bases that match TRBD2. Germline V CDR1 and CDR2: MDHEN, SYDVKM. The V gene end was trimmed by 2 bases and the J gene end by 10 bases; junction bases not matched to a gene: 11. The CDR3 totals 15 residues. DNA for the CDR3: TGTGCCAGCAGTTTAAGGCTAGCGGCCACTTTAGAGCAGTTCTTC. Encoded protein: CASSLRLAATLEQFF.

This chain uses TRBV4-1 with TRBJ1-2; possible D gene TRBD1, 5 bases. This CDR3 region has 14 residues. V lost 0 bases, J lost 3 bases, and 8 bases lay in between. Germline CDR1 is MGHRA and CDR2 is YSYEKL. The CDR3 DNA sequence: TGCGCCAGCAGCCAAGATTGGGGGGACTATGGCTACACCTTC. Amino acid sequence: CASSQDWGDYGYTF.

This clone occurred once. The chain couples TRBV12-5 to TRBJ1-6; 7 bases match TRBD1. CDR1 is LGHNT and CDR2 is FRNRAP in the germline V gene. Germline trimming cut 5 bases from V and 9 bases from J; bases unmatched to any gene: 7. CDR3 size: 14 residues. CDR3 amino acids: CASGPGQIGSPLHF. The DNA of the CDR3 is TGTGCTAGTGGTCCGGGACAGATAGGTTCACCCCTCCACTTT.

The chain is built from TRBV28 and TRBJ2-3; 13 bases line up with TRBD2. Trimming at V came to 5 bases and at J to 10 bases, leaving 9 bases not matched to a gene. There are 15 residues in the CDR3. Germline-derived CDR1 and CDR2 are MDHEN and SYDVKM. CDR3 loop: CASSPGTSGVLPQYF. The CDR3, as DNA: TGTGCCAGCAGTCCGGGGACTAGCGGGGTTCTACCGCAGTATTTT.